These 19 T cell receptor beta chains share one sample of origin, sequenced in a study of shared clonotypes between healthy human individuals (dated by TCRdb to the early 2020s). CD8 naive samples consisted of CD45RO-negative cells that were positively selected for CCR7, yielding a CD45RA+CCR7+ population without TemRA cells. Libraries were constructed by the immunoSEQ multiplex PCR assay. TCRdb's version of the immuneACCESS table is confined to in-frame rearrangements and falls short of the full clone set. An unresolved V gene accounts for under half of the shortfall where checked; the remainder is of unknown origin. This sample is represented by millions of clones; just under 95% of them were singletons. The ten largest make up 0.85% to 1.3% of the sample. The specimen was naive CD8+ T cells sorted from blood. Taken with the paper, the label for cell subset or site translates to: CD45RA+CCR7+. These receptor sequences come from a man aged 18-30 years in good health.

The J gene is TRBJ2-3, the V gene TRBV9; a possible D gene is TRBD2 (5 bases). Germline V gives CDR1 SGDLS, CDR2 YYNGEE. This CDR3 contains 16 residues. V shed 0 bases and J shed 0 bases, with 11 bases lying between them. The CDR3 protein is CASSVEGAVSTDTQYF. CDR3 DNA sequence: TGTGCCAGCAGCGTAGAGGGAGCGGTGAGCACAGATACGCAGTATTTT. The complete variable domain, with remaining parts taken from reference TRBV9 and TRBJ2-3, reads DSGVTQTPKHLITATGQRVTLRCSPRSGDLSVYWYQQSLDQGLQFLIQYYNGEERAKGNILERFSAQQFPDLHSELNLSSLELGDSALYFCASSVEGAVSTDTQYFGPGTRLTVL.

CDR3 amino acids: CASSIDLEWYEQYF. The CDR3 DNA follows: TGTGCCAGTAGTATAGATCTGGAGTGGTACGAGCAGTACTTC. The chain links TRBV19 to TRBJ2-7, with D unresolved. Per germline, CDR1 LNHDA and CDR2 SQIVND (reference sequence). Deletions cut 0 bases from V and 4 bases from J, with 10 bases between. The CDR3 runs 14 residues.

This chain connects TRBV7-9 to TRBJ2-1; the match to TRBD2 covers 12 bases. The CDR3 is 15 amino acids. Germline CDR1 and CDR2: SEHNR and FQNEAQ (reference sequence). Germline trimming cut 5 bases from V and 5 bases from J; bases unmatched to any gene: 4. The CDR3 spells CASSPWTSGDNEQFF. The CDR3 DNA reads TGTGCCAGCAGCCCTTGGACTAGCGGGGACAATGAGCAGTTCTTC.

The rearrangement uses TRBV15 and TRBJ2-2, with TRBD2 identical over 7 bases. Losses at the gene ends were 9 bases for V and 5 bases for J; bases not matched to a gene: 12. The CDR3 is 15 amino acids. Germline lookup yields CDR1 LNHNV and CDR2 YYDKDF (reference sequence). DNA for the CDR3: TGTGCCACACGATCCACGAGCGGGAAGACCGGGGAGCTGTTTTTT. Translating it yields CATRSTSGKTGELFF.

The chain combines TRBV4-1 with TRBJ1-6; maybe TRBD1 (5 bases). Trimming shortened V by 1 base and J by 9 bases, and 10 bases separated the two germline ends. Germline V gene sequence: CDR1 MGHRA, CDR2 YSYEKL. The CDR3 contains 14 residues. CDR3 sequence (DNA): TGCGCCAGCAGCCAAGGGGGGGAAAGTTCACCCCTCCACTTT. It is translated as CASSQGGESSPLHF.

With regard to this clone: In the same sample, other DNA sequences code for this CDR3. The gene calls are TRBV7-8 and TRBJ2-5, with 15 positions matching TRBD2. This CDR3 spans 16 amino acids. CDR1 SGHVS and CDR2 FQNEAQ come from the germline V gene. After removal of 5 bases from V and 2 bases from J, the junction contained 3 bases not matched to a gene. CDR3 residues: CASSLGLAGGQETQYF. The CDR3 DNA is TGTGCCAGCAGCCTCGGACTAGCGGGAGGGCAAGAGACCCAGTACTTC.

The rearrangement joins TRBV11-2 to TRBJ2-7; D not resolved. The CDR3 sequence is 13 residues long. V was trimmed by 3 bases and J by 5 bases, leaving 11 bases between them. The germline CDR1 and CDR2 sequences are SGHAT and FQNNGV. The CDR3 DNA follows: TGTGCCAGCAGCTTGGTGGGAAGGGACGAGCAGTACTTC. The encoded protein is CASSLVGRDEQYF.

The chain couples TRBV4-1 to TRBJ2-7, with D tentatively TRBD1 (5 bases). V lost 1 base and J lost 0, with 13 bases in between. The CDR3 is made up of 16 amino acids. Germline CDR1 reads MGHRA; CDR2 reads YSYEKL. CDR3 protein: CASSQVKGSPSYEQYF. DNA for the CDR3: TGCGCCAGCAGCCAAGTAAAGGGGTCTCCCTCCTACGAGCAGTACTTC.

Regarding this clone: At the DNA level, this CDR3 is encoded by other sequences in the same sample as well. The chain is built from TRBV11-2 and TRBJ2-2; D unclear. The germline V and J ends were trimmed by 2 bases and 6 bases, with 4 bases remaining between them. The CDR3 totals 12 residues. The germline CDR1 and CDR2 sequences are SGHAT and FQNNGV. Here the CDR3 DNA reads TGTGCCAGCAGCTTACTCCCCGGGGAGCTGTTTTTT. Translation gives CASSLLPGELFF. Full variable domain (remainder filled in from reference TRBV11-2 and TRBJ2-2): EAGVAQSPRYKIIEKRQSVAFWCNPISGHATLYWYQQILGQGPKLLIQFQNNGVVDDSQLPKDRFSAERLKGVDSTLKIQPAKLEDSAVYLCASSLLPGELFFGEGSRLTVL.

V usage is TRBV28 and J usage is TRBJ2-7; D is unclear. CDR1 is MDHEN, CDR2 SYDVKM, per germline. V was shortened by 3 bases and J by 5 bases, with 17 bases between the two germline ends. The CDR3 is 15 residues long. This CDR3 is CASSFSTTLEDEQYF. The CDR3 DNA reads TGTGCCAGCAGTTTTTCGACCACTCTTGAGGACGAGCAGTACTTC.

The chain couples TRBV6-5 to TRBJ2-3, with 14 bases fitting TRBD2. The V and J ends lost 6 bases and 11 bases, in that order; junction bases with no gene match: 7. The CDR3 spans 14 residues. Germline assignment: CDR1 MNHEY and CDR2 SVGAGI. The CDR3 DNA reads TGTGCCAGCAGACCCGGACTAGCGGGAGGCCGGCAGTATTTT. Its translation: CASRPGLAGGRQYF.

The CDR3 bases are TGTGCCAGCAGCCAGTTCAGGGGGACGGACTACGAGCAGTACTTC. Its translation: CASSQFRGTDYEQYF. This chain connects TRBV14 to TRBJ2-7; TRBD1 matches 7 bases. The CDR3 is made up of 15 amino acids. The germline V gene encodes CDR1 SGHDN and CDR2 FVKESK. V lost 3 bases, J lost 3 bases, and 8 bases stayed unmatched.

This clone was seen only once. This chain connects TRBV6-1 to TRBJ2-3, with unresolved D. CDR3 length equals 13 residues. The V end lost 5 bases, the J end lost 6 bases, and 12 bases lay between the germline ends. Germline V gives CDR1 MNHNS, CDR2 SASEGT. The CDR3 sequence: CASSQIDGDTQYF. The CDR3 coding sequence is TGTGCCAGCAGTCAAATAGATGGGGATACGCAGTATTTT.

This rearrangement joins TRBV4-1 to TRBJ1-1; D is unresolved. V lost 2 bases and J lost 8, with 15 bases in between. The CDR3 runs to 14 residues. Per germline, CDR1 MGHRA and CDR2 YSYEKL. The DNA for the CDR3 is TGCGCCAGCAGCCAAACCGGGTCCCCAACGGAAGCTTTCTTT. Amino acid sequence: CASSQTGSPTEAFF.

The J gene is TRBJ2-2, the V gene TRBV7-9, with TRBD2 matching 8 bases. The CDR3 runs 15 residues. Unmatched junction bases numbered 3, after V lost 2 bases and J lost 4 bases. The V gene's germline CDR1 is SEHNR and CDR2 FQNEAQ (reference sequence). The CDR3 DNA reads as TGTGCCAGCAGCTTATGGGGACTAGTCACCGGGGAGCTGTTTTTT. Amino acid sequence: CASSLWGLVTGELFF.

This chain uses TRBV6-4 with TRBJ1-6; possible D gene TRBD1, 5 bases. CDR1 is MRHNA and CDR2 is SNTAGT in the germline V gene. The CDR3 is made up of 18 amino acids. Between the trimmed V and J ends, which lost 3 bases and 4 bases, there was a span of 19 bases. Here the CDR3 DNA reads TGTGCCAGCAGTGAAAGACAGCCGGCCCGTCTTTATAATTCACCCCTCCACTTT. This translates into CASSERQPARLYNSPLHF.

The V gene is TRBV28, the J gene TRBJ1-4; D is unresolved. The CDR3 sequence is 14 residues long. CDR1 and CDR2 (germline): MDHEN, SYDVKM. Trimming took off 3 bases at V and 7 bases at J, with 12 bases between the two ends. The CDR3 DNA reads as TGTGCCAGCAGTTTGGATAACAGTCCTGAAAAACTGTTTTTT. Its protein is CASSLDNSPEKLFF.

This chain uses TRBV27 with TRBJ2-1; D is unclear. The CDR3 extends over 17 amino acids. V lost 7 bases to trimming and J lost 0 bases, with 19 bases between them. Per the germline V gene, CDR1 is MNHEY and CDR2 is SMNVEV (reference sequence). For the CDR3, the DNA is TGTGCCAGCACCGAAACGGCAGCCGGATACTCCTACAATGAGCAGTTCTTC. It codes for CASTETAAGYSYNEQFF.

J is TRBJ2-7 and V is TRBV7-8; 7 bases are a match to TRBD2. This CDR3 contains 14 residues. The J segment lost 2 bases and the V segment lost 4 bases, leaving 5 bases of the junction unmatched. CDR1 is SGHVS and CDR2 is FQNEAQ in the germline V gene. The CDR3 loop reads CASSSGTTTYEQYF. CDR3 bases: TGTGCCAGCAGCTCCGGGACTACGACCTACGAGCAGTACTTC.